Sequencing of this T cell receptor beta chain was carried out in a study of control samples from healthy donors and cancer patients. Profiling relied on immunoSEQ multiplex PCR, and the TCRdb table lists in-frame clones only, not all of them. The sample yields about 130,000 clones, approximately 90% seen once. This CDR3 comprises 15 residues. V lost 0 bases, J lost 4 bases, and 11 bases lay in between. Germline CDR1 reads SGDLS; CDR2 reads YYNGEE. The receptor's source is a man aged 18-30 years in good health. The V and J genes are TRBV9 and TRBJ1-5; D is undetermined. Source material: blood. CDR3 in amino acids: CASSVGSGSNQPQHF. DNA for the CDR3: TGTGCCAGCAGCGTAGGGAGTGGTTCGAATCAGCCCCAGCATTTT.